Only one count was recorded for the clone carrying this TCR beta chain. The antigen remains undetermined. V shed 5 bases and J shed 7 bases, with 12 bases lying between them. In germline, CDR1 is MDHEN, CDR2 SYDVKM. This CDR3 has 13 amino acids. The data were taken from a study of cytomegalovirus exposure and HLA in healthy donors. General observations from the study: Reportedly, fewer N-insertions than the roughly 690-donor mean appeared in an Asian-associated ancestry cluster in a later analysis. Donors were assumed by presence/absence analyses to have roughly uniform sequencing depth. A missense variant in DCLRE1C was later tied to TCR beta V- and J-gene trimming.

Both 60 Vbeta primers and 13 Jbeta primers went into the PCR. Sequencing was performed with immunoSEQ multiplex PCR; in TCRdb, only in-frame clones are kept and a portion is missing. This table has about 140,000 clones, more than 60% appearing once. The sequenced sample consisted of PBMCs. The TCR sequence derives from a woman aged 60-75 years in good health and CMV-seronegative. The gene calls are TRBV28 and TRBJ2-1, with D uncertain. The CDR3 DNA sequence: TGTGCCAGCAGTCTTCCCTATAAAAATGAGCAGTTCTTC. It specifies CASSLPYKNEQFF.